This T cell receptor (beta chain) was captured by sequencing in a study of shared clonotypes between healthy human individuals. The study enrolled healthy HIV-negative adults without recent acute infections or vaccinations as donors. This CDR3 comprises 13 residues. V lost 1 base to trimming and J lost 12 bases; unmatched junction nucleotides: 7. The germline V gene encodes CDR1 MNHNY and CDR2 SVGAGI (reference sequence). Genomic DNA (from each subset) was split evenly across several immunoSEQ plates. TCRdb's copy holds only in-frame clones and misses some; the assay was immunoSEQ multiplex PCR. Altogether roughly 500,000 clones are present, about four fifths being singletons, with the ten largest covering under 15%.

The rearrangement joins TRBV6-6 to TRBJ1-2; 8 nucleotides agree with TRBD1. The clonotype comes from a woman between 40 and 50 years old in good health. Some clones in this sample may be carry-over from other donors' samples. The source material was PBMCs. CDR3 in DNA: TGTGCCAGCAGTTACTACAGGGGGTCGCTGCACACCTTC. This translates into CASSYYRGSLHTF.